The source of this T cell receptor beta chain is a study of identical twins. With 0 bases removed from V and 7 bases from J, the gap between germline ends came to 20 bases. Germline CDR1 LNHNV, CDR2 YYDKDF (reference sequence). This CDR3 spans 17 amino acids. Through template switching, a universal primer site was introduced, and the cDNA contained unique molecular identifiers. MiXCR, run by TCRdb on the 5' RACE reads, gives a single entry per CDR3 protein. The repertoire holds some 500,000 distinct CDR3 sequences, with roughly 13% as singletons. This sample was shared with a second study, whose subject was yellow fever vaccine responses in identical twins.

Material: CD4+ T cells sorted from blood. The sequence was collected from a woman aged 18-29 years in good health. The rearrangement uses TRBV15 and TRBJ2-3; D remains ambiguous. The CDR3 spells CATSRDSSVTRKNTQYF. The CDR3 bases are TGTGCCACCAGCAGAGATAGTTCGGTGACTCGTAAGAATACGCAGTATTTT.